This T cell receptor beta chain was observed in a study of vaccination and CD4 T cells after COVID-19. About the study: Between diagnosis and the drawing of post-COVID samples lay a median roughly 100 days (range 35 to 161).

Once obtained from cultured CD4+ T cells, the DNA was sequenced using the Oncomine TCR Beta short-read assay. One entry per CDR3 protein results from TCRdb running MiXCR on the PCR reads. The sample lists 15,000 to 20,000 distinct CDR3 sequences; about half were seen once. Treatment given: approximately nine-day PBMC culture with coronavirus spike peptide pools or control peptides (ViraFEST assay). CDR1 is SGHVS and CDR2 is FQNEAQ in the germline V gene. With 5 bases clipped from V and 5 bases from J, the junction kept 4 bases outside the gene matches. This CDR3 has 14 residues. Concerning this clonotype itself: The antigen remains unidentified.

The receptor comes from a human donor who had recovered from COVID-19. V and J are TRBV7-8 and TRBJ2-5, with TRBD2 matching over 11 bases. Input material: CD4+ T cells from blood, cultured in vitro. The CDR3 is CASSPRTSGETQYF. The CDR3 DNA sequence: TGTGCCAGCAGCCCACGGACTAGCGGGGAGACCCAGTACTTC.